Following are 16 T cell receptor beta chains from one sample sequenced in a study of T cells expressing NK-cell markers. TCRdb reprocessed the 5' RACE reads and reports one entry per CDR3 protein, with no DNA. Its listing shows roughly 450,000 distinct CDR3 sequences. The sequenced sample consisted of blood T cells: a sorted CD56 or NKG2C T cell subset, CD4+ or CD8+ T cells, or bulk PBMC T cells (not recorded which). The receptor set was obtained from a woman aged 45-65 years in good health.

The genes are TRBV7-9 and TRBJ2-1. The CDR3 runs to 18 residues. The V gene's germline CDR1 is SEHNR and CDR2 FQNEAQ (reference sequence). CDR3: CASSPRSKTASSYNEQFF.

The J gene is TRBJ2-1, the V gene TRBV7-8. From germline, CDR1 is SGHVS and CDR2 FQNEAQ. The length of the CDR3 is 11 residues. The CDR3 loop reads CASSNPNEQFF.

The rearrangement uses TRBV11-3 and TRBJ2-1. The germline V gene has CDR1 SGHNT and CDR2 YENEEA. The CDR3 extends over 16 amino acids. The CDR3 sequence: CASSGLVERAYNEQFF.

The J gene is TRBJ2-3, the V gene TRBV4-1; TCRdb proposes TRBD2, but this gene call is untestable without DNA. CDR1 MGHRA and CDR2 YSYEKL come from the germline V gene. The CDR3 is 17 residues long. This CDR3 reads CASSQVSPSGVTDTQYF.

The chain carries TRBV6-2 or TRBV6-3 and TRBJ2-3; TCRdb names TRBD1, which stays unverified in the absence of DNA. The CDR3 sequence is 15 residues long. The germline V gene has CDR1 MNHEY and CDR2 SVGEGT. This CDR3 reads CASSSDRTLTDTQYF.

The chain is built from TRBV19 and TRBJ1-1; TCRdb indicates TRBD1, and absent DNA this call remains unverified. Germline-derived CDR1 and CDR2 are LNHDA and SQIVND (reference sequence). The length of the CDR3 is 15 residues. The chain's CDR3 is CASSSNPGTGLKTFF.

This rearrangement joins TRBV18 to TRBJ2-3; TCRdb outputs TRBD2, but without DNA this stays unchecked. This CDR3 is 19 amino acids long. Germline V gives CDR1 KGHSH, CDR2 LQKENI. CDR3: CASSQLGTSGSPSTDTQYF.

The chain employs TRBV10-3 and TRBJ2-1; TCRdb proposes TRBD2, but this gene call is untestable without DNA. CDR3 size: 19 residues. CDR1 is ENHRY, CDR2 SYGVKD, per germline. CDR3 region: CATRRGASGSNWAANEQFF.

V and J are TRBV5-1 and TRBJ2-5. The germline gives CDR1 SGHRS, CDR2 YFSETQ. The CDR3 spans 13 residues. CDR3 residues: CASSLVVQETQYF.

This chain connects TRBV2 to TRBJ2-1; no DNA is available, so the TRBD2 call from TCRdb remains unchecked. The V gene's germline CDR1 is SNHLY and CDR2 FYNNEI. The CDR3 consists of 15 residues. CDR3 sequence: CASSDWASGTTLQFF.

The chain is built from TRBV15 and TRBJ2-3. Germline V gene lookup returns CDR1 LNHNV and CDR2 YYDKDF (reference sequence). This CDR3 has 14 residues. CDR3 sequence reads: CATSRDSSLGTQYF. The full variable domain, completed using reference TRBV15 and TRBJ2-3, is DAMVIQNPRYQVTQFGKPVTLSCSQTLNHNVMYWYQQKSSQAPKLLFHYYDKDFNNEADTPDNFQSRRPNTSFCFLDIRSPGLGDTAMYLCATSRDSSLGTQYFGPGTRLTVL.

The chain uses TRBV24-1 and TRBJ2-5; without DNA, the TCRdb call of TRBD2 cannot be checked. The CDR3 sequence is 15 residues long. The germline V gene has CDR1 KGHDR and CDR2 SFDVKD. CDR3 residues: CATSPGTSFQETQYF.

The genes are TRBV6-4 and TRBJ2-2. CDR1 and CDR2 from the germline V gene are MRHNA and SNTAGT. The CDR3 has 14 amino acids. The CDR3 protein is CASSDSEVTGELFF.

The rearrangement links TRBV5-1 to TRBJ2-2; the TRBD2 assignment by TCRdb is unverifiable without DNA. The CDR3 is made up of 16 amino acids. Germline V CDR1 and CDR2: SGHRS, YFSETQ. The CDR3 is CASSLGSSGSNGELFF.

This chain uses TRBV6-1 with TRBJ2-1; TCRdb lists TRBD1, though no DNA is available to test this call. The CDR3 loop spans 13 amino acids. CDR1 is MNHNS and CDR2 is SASEGT in the germline V gene. The CDR3 loop is CASREGVSDEQFF.

This chain connects TRBV25-1 to TRBJ2-2; TCRdb gives TRBD2 as the D gene, but with no DNA this cannot be confirmed. This CDR3 is 14 amino acids long. The germline V gene encodes CDR1 MGHDK and CDR2 SYGVNS. CDR3 region: CASSTPGGTGELFF.